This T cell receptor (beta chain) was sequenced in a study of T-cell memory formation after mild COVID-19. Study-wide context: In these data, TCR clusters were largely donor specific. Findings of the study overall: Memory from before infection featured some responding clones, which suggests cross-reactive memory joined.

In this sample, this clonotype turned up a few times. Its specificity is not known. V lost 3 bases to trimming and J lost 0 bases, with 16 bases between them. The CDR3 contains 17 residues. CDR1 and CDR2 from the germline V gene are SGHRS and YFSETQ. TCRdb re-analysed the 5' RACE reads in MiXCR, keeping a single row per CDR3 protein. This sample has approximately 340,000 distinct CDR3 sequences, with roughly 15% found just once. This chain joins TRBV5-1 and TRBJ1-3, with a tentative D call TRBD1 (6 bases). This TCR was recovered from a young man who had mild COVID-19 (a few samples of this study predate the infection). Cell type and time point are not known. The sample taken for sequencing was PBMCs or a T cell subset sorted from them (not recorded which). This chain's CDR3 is CASSSLGLQGSGNTIYF. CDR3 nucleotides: TGCGCCAGCAGCTCGCTGGGGCTACAGGGCTCTGGAAACACCATATATTTT.